These 14 T cell receptor beta chains originate from one sample sequenced in a study of blood T cell repertoires in COVID-19 (dated by TCRdb to 2018 to 2021). Libraries were made using the immunoSEQ multiplex PCR assay. TCRdb limited this immuneACCESS table to in-frame rearrangements with V and J called. A share of clones is missing; checked studies link under half to unresolved V genes, and the rest is unexplained. Recorded for this sample are roughly 98,000 clones; roughly 77% of them occurred a single time. About 13% of the sample is held by the ten biggest clonotypes. The sample comprised peripheral blood. The receptors stem from a human donor in a cohort sampled during active COVID-19.

The chain combines TRBV6-5 with TRBJ1-5; D gene unclear. The germline CDR1 and CDR2 sequences are MNHEY and SVGAGI. Trimming left V 6 bases short and J 4 bases short, with 10 bases between. This CDR3 comprises 13 residues. The CDR3 nucleotides are TGTGCCAGCAGGACCGGGATTAATCAGCCCCAGCATTTT. It encodes CASRTGINQPQHF.

The rearrangement uses TRBV7-2 and TRBJ1-5, with TRBD1 as a possible D gene (6 bases). Per the germline V gene, CDR1 is SGHTA and CDR2 is FQGNSA. This CDR3 region has 16 residues. Trimming cost V 5 bases and J 1 base, with 15 bases left between them. Written as DNA, the CDR3 is TGTGCCAGCAGCGGGTCAGGGACAATCAGCAATCAGCCCCAGCATTTT. The encoded protein is CASSGSGTISNQPQHF. Filled out from reference TRBV7-2 and TRBJ1-5, the complete variable domain reads GAGVSQSPSNKVTEKGKDVELRCDPISGHTALYWYRQSLGQGLEFLIYFQGNSAPDKSGLPSDRFSAERTGGSVSTLTIQRTQQEDSAVYLCASSGSGTISNQPQHFGDGTRLSIL.

The chain couples TRBV7-9 to TRBJ2-7; a weak D match, TRBD1 (5 bases). The V gene lost 1 base and the J gene lost 5 bases, with 9 bases spanning the gap. Germline V gene sequence: CDR1 SEHNR, CDR2 FQNEAQ (reference sequence). The CDR3 loop spans 13 amino acids. CDR3 DNA sequence: TGTGCCAGCAGCTTAGGCAGGGTGGACGAGCAGTACTTC. Its translation is CASSLGRVDEQYF.

The gene calls are TRBV7-2 and TRBJ2-7; D not certain. Trimming left V 7 bases short and J 0 bases short, with 16 bases between. CDR1 SGHTA and CDR2 FQGNSA come from the germline V gene. The CDR3 covers 15 residues. The CDR3 nucleotides read TGTGCCAGCAAAAGACTGCTATACTACTCCTACGAGCAGTACTTC. Residues: CASKRLLYYSYEQYF. The full variable domain, with the rest looked up from reference TRBV7-2 and TRBJ2-7, is GAGVSQSPSNKVTEKGKDVELRCDPISGHTALYWYRQSLGQGLEFLIYFQGNSAPDKSGLPSDRFSAERTGGSVSTLTIQRTQQEDSAVYLCASKRLLYYSYEQYFGPGTRLTVT.

The sample holds one count of this clone. The CDR3 here is CASSPLHEGAKRDTEAFF. CDR3 nucleotide sequence: TGCGCCAGCAGTCCTCTCCACGAGGGGGCGAAAAGGGACACTGAAGCTTTCTTT. The chain couples TRBV23-1 to TRBJ1-1, with 7 bases aligning to TRBD1. TRBV23-1 belongs to the ORF category, with a function that is uncertain. Trimming took 4 bases from V and 3 from J; bases not matched to a gene: 17. This CDR3 region has 18 residues.

V is TRBV15 and J is TRBJ2-7; D possibly corresponds to TRBD1 (5 bases). The ends were cut back, 1 base at V and 7 bases at J, with 11 bases in the middle. Looked up from germline, CDR1 is LNHNV and CDR2 is YYDKDF (reference sequence). The CDR3 spans 13 residues. The CDR3 reads CATSRGKGQEQYF. CDR3 DNA sequence: TGTGCCACCAGCAGAGGAAAAGGACAAGAGCAGTACTTC. Drawing the rest from reference TRBV15 and TRBJ2-7, the complete variable domain is DAMVIQNPRYQVTQFGKPVTLSCSQTLNHNVMYWYQQKSSQAPKLLFHYYDKDFNNEADTPDNFQSRRPNTSFCFLDIRSPGLGDTAMYLCATSRGKGQEQYFGPGTRLTVT.

This clone was observed a few times. This chain connects TRBV7-9 to TRBJ1-6, with unresolved D. The CDR3 is 14 amino acids. Trimming took 4 bases from V and 6 from J, leaving 10 bases between them. Germline V gene data show CDR1 as SEHNR and CDR2 as FQNEAQ (reference sequence). CDR3 region: CASSSTHSNSPLHF. In DNA, the CDR3 is TGTGCCAGCAGCTCCACGCACAGTAATTCACCCCTCCACTTT. Looking up the rest from reference TRBV7-9 and TRBJ1-6 gives the full variable domain: DTGVSQNPRHKITKRGQNVTFRCDPISEHNRLYWYRQTLGQGPEFLTYFQNEAQLEKSRLLSDRFSAERPKGSFSTLEIQRTEQGDSAMYLCASSSTHSNSPLHFGNGTRLTVT.

The chain links TRBV6-2 or TRBV6-3 to TRBJ1-1; TRBD1 matches at 7 bases. The trim removed 4 bases at V and 8 bases at J, leaving 10 bases unmatched. The CDR3 runs 14 residues. Germline CDR1 reads MNHEY; CDR2 reads SVGEGT. Here the CDR3 reads CASSWDSKFPEAFF. The CDR3 DNA sequence: TGTGCCAGCAGTTGGGACAGCAAATTTCCGGAAGCTTTCTTT.

The chain couples TRBV7-3 to TRBJ1-5; D is uncertain. The CDR3 has 13 amino acids. The V and J ends lost 4 bases and 5 bases respectively, with 9 bases between them. Germline V lookup: CDR1 SGHTA, CDR2 FQGTGA. In DNA, the CDR3 is TGTGCCAGCAGCTCTAGTCGAGATCAGCCCCAGCATTTT. The encoded protein is CASSSSRDQPQHF.

This chain connects TRBV6-5 to TRBJ2-3, with a tentative D call TRBD2 (6 bases). The germline CDR1 and CDR2 sequences are MNHEY and SVGAGI. V shed 6 bases and J shed 1 base, with 11 bases lying between them. The length of the CDR3 is 14 residues. The CDR3 bases are TGTGCCAGCAGGGAGGGACTCGGCACAGATACGCAGTATTTT. Its translation is CASREGLGTDTQYF.

The chain carries TRBV2 and TRBJ2-2; D uncertain. CDR3 length equals 12 residues. V dropped 6 bases and J dropped 7 bases, with 9 bases sitting between them. From germline, CDR1 is SNHLY and CDR2 FYNNEI. CDR3 residues: CASSVRGGELFF. Here the CDR3 DNA reads TGTGCCAGCAGCGTGAGAGGCGGGGAGCTGTTTTTT.

J is TRBJ1-3 and V is TRBV19, with 8 bases aligning to TRBD1. The CDR3 contains 15 residues. V lost 6 bases to trimming and J lost 5 bases; unmatched junction nucleotides: 9. Per the germline V gene, CDR1 is LNHDA and CDR2 is SQIVND (reference sequence). The CDR3, as DNA: TGTGCCAGTAGAGCCGACAGGGGCCTGCGAAACACCATATATTTT. It codes for CASRADRGLRNTIYF. The full variable domain, with the rest looked up from reference TRBV19 and TRBJ1-3, is DGGITQSPKYLFRKEGQNVTLSCEQNLNHDAMYWYRQDPGQGLRLIYYSQIVNDFQKGDIAEGYSVSREKKESFPLTVTSAQKNPTAFYLCASRADRGLRNTIYFGEGSWLTVV.

The genes are TRBV6-5 and TRBJ2-7; D gene unclear. The CDR3 extends over 14 amino acids. V was shortened by 2 bases and J by 4 bases, with 12 bases between the two germline ends. The germline V gene encodes CDR1 MNHEY and CDR2 SVGAGI. The CDR3 is CASSYKTSTYEQYF. The DNA of the CDR3 is TGTGCCAGCAGTTACAAGACTTCTACTTACGAGCAGTACTTC.

The chain links TRBV7-2 to TRBJ1-6, with TRBD1 identical over 9 bases. The CDR3 is 16 residues long. Germline V gives CDR1 SGHTA, CDR2 FQGNSA. Trimming at V came to 5 bases and at J to 13 bases, leaving 15 bases not matched to a gene. Written as DNA, the CDR3 is TGTGCCAGCAGCATTAGTGCGGGACAGGGAAGGGACCCCCTCCACTTT. It translates to CASSISAGQGRDPLHF.